The rows below give T cell receptor beta chains drawn from one sample of a study of beta chain features in type 1 diabetes. Sequenced by immunoSEQ multiplex PCR; TCRdb stores in-frame clones only, minus some. The data contain roughly 280,000 clones, approximately 25% of them singletons. The source material was naive CD4+ T cells from blood. Receptors originate from a woman between 25 and 40 years old with type 1 diabetes. Each CDR3 is given with its conserved first and last residue. Fields, in order: D gene, J gene, clone size, V gene, CDR3 DNA, CDR3 protein. A D gene is named only where the DNA matches it firmly. Clone size is stated in some rows and not others, as once, few, many or a class when expanded.

- | TRBJ1-1 | - | TRBV20-1 | TGCAGTGCTAGCATGAACACTGAAGCTTTCTTT | CSASMNTEAFF
- | TRBJ2-5 | - | TRBV11-3 | TGTGCCAGCAGCACCTTACGGGGTCAAGAGACCCAGTACTTC | CASSTLRGQETQYF
- | TRBJ2-7 | - | TRBV28 | TGTGCCAGCACTCGCGGTTACGAGCAGTACTTC | CASTRGYEQYF
TRBD1 | TRBJ2-1 | - | TRBV5-4 | TGTGCCAGCAGGATTGGACAGGCCGAATCACTCTTC | CASRIGQAESLF
TRBD1 | TRBJ1-2 | - | TRBV5-4 | TGTGCCAGCAGCTTGGCCAGGGGGTTCGATGGCTACACCTTC | CASSLARGFDGYTF
TRBD1 | TRBJ1-2 | - | TRBV6-5 | TGTGCCAGCAGCCGGACAGGGGGCCAAAACTATGGCTACACCTTC | CASSRTGGQNYGYTF
TRBD2 | TRBJ2-7 | - | TRBV30 | TGTGCCTGGACAAAGCGGGAGGACGAGCAGTACTTC | CAWTKREDEQYF
TRBD2 | TRBJ2-1 | - | TRBV6-6 | TGTGCCAGCAGTTATGCGGGAGGTAGGGATGAGCAGTTCTTC | CASSYAGGRDEQFF
- | TRBJ2-1 | - | TRBV30 | TGTGCCTGGAGTGTACATGGCGCGGCTGAGCAGTTCTTC | CAWSVHGAAEQFF
- | TRBJ1-2 | - | TRBV5-1 | TGCGCCAGCGCGGCACAGGTCGCCTATGGCTACACCTTC | CASAAQVAYGYTF
- | TRBJ1-2 | - | TRBV9 | TGTGCCAGCACCGTCGGACAGCTTGAGGAGGGCTACACCTTC | CASTVGQLEEGYTF
- | TRBJ2-2 | - | TRBV30 | TGTGCCTGGAGGGCCTCGTGGGGAGCCGGGGAGCTGTTTTTT | CAWRASWGAGELFF
- | TRBJ2-6 | few | TRBV4-2 | TGTGCCAGCAGCCCGGGGGGGGCCAACGTCCTGACTTTC | CASSPGGANVLTF
- | TRBJ2-2 | few | TRBV7-9 | TGTGCCAGCAGACATCCACAGGGAGCTTCCGGGGAGCTGTTTTTT | CASRHPQGASGELFF
TRBD2 | TRBJ2-7 | - | TRBV28 | TGTGCCAGCACAAGTAGCAGCGGGAGCCAGTACTTC | CASTSSSGSQYF
- | TRBJ1-1 | - | TRBV9 | TGTGCCAGCAGCGTAGGTTGGGGAGGGGACACTGAAGCTTTCTTT | CASSVGWGGDTEAFF
- | TRBJ1-5 | - | TRBV21-1 | TGTGCCAGCAGCATTGAGCAGCCCCAGCATTTT | CASSIEQPQHF
- | TRBJ1-1 | few | TRBV30 | TGTGCCTGGACCCCAGGTGGAGGGTTGACTTTCTTT | CAWTPGGGLTFF
- | TRBJ2-7 | once | TRBV5-4 | TGTGCCAGCAGCGTAGGGGGGGGCCCGAACCCCTACGAGCAGTACTTC | CASSVGGGPNPYEQYF
- | TRBJ1-1 | - | TRBV12-2 | TGTGCAAGTCGCCAACGGACAGGGGATGAGACTGAAGCTTTCTTT | CASRQRTGDETEAFF
- | TRBJ1-4 | few | TRBV30 | TGTGCCTGGAGTGTCAGGGGCAGCCTAAATAATGAAAAACTGTTTTTT | CAWSVRGSLNNEKLFF
- | TRBJ1-2 | few | TRBV29-1 | TGCAGCGTTGACACGTCGGACAGACCCTATGGCTACACCTTC | CSVDTSDRPYGYTF
- | TRBJ2-5 | - | TRBV28 | TGTGCCAGCAACCCTGGTGGGCAGGGGCAGGAGACCCAGTACTTC | CASNPGGQGQETQYF
TRBD2 | TRBJ2-1 | few | TRBV9 | TGTGCCAGCAGCGTAGTAGCGGGAGCCTACAATGAGCAGTTCTTC | CASSVVAGAYNEQFF
TRBD2 | TRBJ2-5 | few | TRBV7-9 | TGTGCCAGCAGCCCGACTAGCGGATGGAGAGAGACCCAGTACTTC | CASSPTSGWRETQYF
- | TRBJ2-2 | - | TRBV5-1 | TGCGCCAGCAGCTTGATTACTTACACCGGGGAGCTGTTTTTT | CASSLITYTGELFF
- | TRBJ2-3 | few | TRBV9 | TGTGCCAGCAGCGTAGAGTGGGGCGGCACAGATACGCAGTATTTT | CASSVEWGGTDTQYF
- | TRBJ2-7 | few | TRBV2 | TGTGCCAGCAGTGAACAGGGTGCCTACGAGCAGTACTTC | CASSEQGAYEQYF
- | TRBJ1-1 | - | TRBV2 | TGTGCCAGCAGCCGGAGGCTCTTAACAACTGAAGCTTTCTTT | CASSRRLLTTEAFF
- | TRBJ2-3 | - | TRBV18 | TGTGCCAGCTCACCAGGAAGCAGGGGAACCGCAGATACGCAGTATTTT | CASSPGSRGTADTQYF
- | TRBJ2-5 | once | TRBV30 | TGTGCCTGGAGTGTAAAGCAGACCCAGTACTTC | CAWSVKQTQYF
TRBD2 | TRBJ2-3 | few | TRBV29-1 | TGCAGCGTCACGGGAGGAGATACGCAGTATTTT | CSVTGGDTQYF